These 18 T cell receptor beta chains originate from one sample sequenced in a study of Graves' ophthalmopathy and Graves' hyperthyroidism. The authors amplified TCR beta CDR3 regions from RNA transcripts. Second-round multiplex PCR followed a first-round RT-PCR using HTBI primers. TCRdb processed the multiplex PCR reads anew with MiXCR; each CDR3 protein has one entry. This sample has 900,000 to 1,200,000 distinct CDR3 sequences, with around a third found just once. Input material: peripheral blood or thyroid tissue (not recorded which). These receptor sequences come from an adult man with Graves' hyperthyroidism.

The V call is TRBV29-1, the J call TRBJ1-1, with D possibly being TRBD1 (5 bases). The germline V gene has CDR1 SQVTM and CDR2 ANQGSEA. The V end lost 8 bases, the J end lost 6 bases, and 13 bases lay between the germline ends. CDR3 length: 11 residues. Written as DNA, the CDR3 is TGCAGCTTATCTAGGGACCCTGAAGCTTTCTTT. This gives the protein CSLSRDPEAFF. Full variable domain (outside the CDR3, taken from reference TRBV29-1 and TRBJ1-1): SAVISQKPSRDICQRGTSLTIQCQVDSQVTMMFWYRQQPGQSLTLIATANQGSEATYESGFVIDKFPISRPNLTFSTLTVSNMSPEDSSIYLCSLSRDPEAFFGQGTRLTVV.

This clonotype occurred many times. The CDR3 loop is CASSRRVHRNSPLHF. The CDR3 nucleotides read TGTGCCAGCAGCCGAAGGGTCCATCGGAATTCACCCCTCCACTTT. The V call is TRBV28, the J call TRBJ1-6; no clear D gene. CDR3 length: 15 residues. V gave up 6 bases and J gave up 7 bases, with 16 bases separating them. From germline, CDR1 is MDHEN and CDR2 SYDVKM.

This clonotype came up many times. CDR3 amino acids: CASSLTSGRAQYF. The DNA of the CDR3 is TGTGCCAGCAGTTTGACTAGCGGGAGAGCCCAGTACTTC. The rearrangement joins TRBV12-3 or TRBV12-4 to TRBJ2-5; 12 bases fit TRBD2. J gave up 9 bases and V 3 bases, and 2 bases lay outside the gene matches. This CDR3 region has 13 residues.

The J gene is TRBJ1-5, the V gene TRBV10-3; D is uncertain. Between the trimmed V and J ends, which lost 3 bases and 0 bases, there was a span of 12 bases. The CDR3 totals 16 residues. CDR1 ENHRY and CDR2 SYGVKD come from the germline V gene. This CDR3 reads CAISDAGGGSNQPQHF. Written as DNA, the CDR3 is TGTGCCATCAGTGACGCGGGTGGCGGTAGCAATCAGCCCCAGCATTTT.

This clonotype was picked up a small number of times. The chain joins TRBV7-9 to TRBJ1-1, with a possible D match to TRBD1 (5 bases). The CDR3 spans 14 residues. V was clipped by 7 bases and J by 4 bases, with 16 bases between them. Germline values: CDR1 SEHNR, CDR2 FQNEAQ (reference sequence). The DNA for the CDR3 is TGTGCCAGCACCGCGACAGCCCAGAGCACTGAAGCTTTCTTT. Its protein product is CASTATAQSTEAFF.

V usage is TRBV29-1 and J usage is TRBJ2-5, with 7 bases matching TRBD2. Germline lookup yields CDR1 SQVTM and CDR2 ANQGSEA. The CDR3 loop spans 8 amino acids. After removal of 7 bases from V and 11 bases from J, the junction contained 1 base not matched to a gene. The CDR3 DNA reads as TGCAGCGGGGGGGGACAGTACTTC. This translates into CSGGGQYF.

The rearrangement uses TRBV6-5 and TRBJ1-6, with no clear D. Trimming removed 2 bases from V and 10 bases from J, with 15 bases in between. The CDR3 totals 15 residues. Germline V gene sequence: CDR1 MNHEY, CDR2 SVGAGI. The CDR3 loop is CASSYDAEVWSPLHF. Here the CDR3 DNA reads TGTGCCAGCAGTTACGATGCAGAAGTATGGTCACCCCTCCACTTT.

The genes are TRBV20-1 and TRBJ2-7; 12 bases align to TRBD1. The trim removed 2 bases at V and 5 bases at J, leaving 7 bases unmatched. There are 15 residues in the CDR3. Germline-derived CDR1 and CDR2 are DFQATT and SNEGSKA (reference sequence). CDR3 sequence reads: CSARPPGQGANEQYF. CDR3 DNA sequence: TGCAGTGCTAGACCCCCGGGACAGGGGGCCAACGAGCAGTACTTC.

The CDR3 is CASSVLQAGGTHSYEQYF. The CDR3 DNA reads TGTGCCAGCAGTGTACTCCAGGCAGGGGGTACTCACTCCTACGAGCAGTACTTC. The chain joins TRBV25-1 to TRBJ2-7; 7 positions agree with TRBD1. This CDR3 has 18 residues. Per germline, CDR1 MGHDK and CDR2 SYGVNS. The junction had 15 bases not matched to a gene; V was cut back by 4 bases and J by 0 bases.

There are a few counts of this clonotype. A read error is possible here, since a much larger clone lies one base away. The chain combines TRBV14 with TRBJ2-7; D assignment may be TRBD1 or TRBD2 (5 bases each). Germline V gene data show CDR1 as SGHDN and CDR2 as FVKESK. The length of the CDR3 is 13 residues. V was cut by 0 bases and J by 4 bases, with 7 bases left in between. The CDR3 bases are TGTGCCAGCAGCCAAGAATGGGGGTACGAGCAGTACTTC. Its protein product is CASSQEWGYEQYF.

This clonotype showed up many times. The chain carries TRBV5-8 and TRBJ2-5; 8 positions match TRBD2. Per germline, CDR1 SGHTS and CDR2 YDEGEE. The CDR3 runs 14 residues. With 3 bases clipped from V and 5 bases from J, the junction kept 6 bases outside the gene matches. In DNA form, the CDR3 reads TGTGCCAGCAGCTCGCCCGGGAGGGGGGAGACCCAGTACTTC. Translated, it gives CASSSPGRGETQYF.

In regard to this clonotype: Given a much more abundant clone one base away, this may be a read error. This chain links TRBV7-2 with TRBJ1-1; D not resolved. This CDR3 contains 12 residues. With 5 bases removed from V and 11 bases from J, the gap between germline ends came to 15 bases. Germline V lookup: CDR1 SGHTA, CDR2 FQGNSA. The CDR3 protein is CASSPADLEAFF. CDR3 in DNA: TGTGCCAGCAGCCCAGCGGACCTAGAGGCTTTCTTT.

The gene calls are TRBV10-2 and TRBJ2-7, with D perhaps TRBD2 (6 bases). Germline V gene sequence: CDR1 WSHSY, CDR2 SAAADI. Trimming stripped 4 bases from V and 7 bases from J, with 20 bases between. The CDR3 extends over 15 amino acids. The CDR3 DNA follows: TGCGCCAGCAGTGCGGGAGCAGGGTCGAGTGGGGAGCAGTACTTC. Encoded protein: CASSAGAGSSGEQYF.

This clonotype was recorded many times. The CDR3 loop is CASSIIPGGADEKLFF. The CDR3 DNA sequence: TGTGCCAGCAGCATCATTCCAGGGGGCGCAGATGAAAAACTGTTTTTT. The rearrangement uses TRBV7-6 and TRBJ1-4, with 8 bases that match TRBD1. Germline assignment: CDR1 SGHVS and CDR2 FNYEAQ. This CDR3 comprises 16 residues. V lost 5 bases to trimming and J lost 6 bases; unmatched junction nucleotides: 11.

This clonotype has a handful of counts. V gene TRBV2 combines with J gene TRBJ2-5; D unclear. The CDR3 has 12 residues. The V gene's germline CDR1 is SNHLY and CDR2 FYNNEI. The V end was cut by 6 bases, the J end by 5 bases, with 10 bases between. CDR3 protein: CASRSDRETQYF. The DNA of the CDR3 is TGTGCCAGCAGGTCTGACCGGGAGACCCAGTACTTC.

This clonotype was seen a few times. The chain recombines TRBV4-3 with TRBJ2-7; D is unclear. This CDR3 contains 14 residues. Germline CDR1 LGHNA, CDR2 YSLEER. Trimming took off 0 bases at V and 6 bases at J, with 12 bases between the two ends. As DNA, the CDR3 is TGCGCCAGCAGCCAAGATGCGGCACTCGGCGAGCAGTACTTC. Its translation: CASSQDAALGEQYF.

This clonotype was seen a handful of times. This CDR3 is missing its conserved last phenylalanine or tryptophan, likely due to a read error. The DNA is omitted, as the CDR3 cannot be located on it reliably, and the CDR3 follows TCRdb's listing. The chain links TRBV12-3 or TRBV12-4 to TRBJ1-2; TRBD1 reflects the table's D call only, with no check against the DNA. The CDR3 totals 9 residues, both ends included. The CDR3 here is CASRGQLTY.

This clonotype was counted only a few times. The chain has TRBV5-1 and TRBJ2-7; D not certain. V gave up 4 bases and J gave up 0 bases, with 20 bases separating them. From germline, CDR1 is SGHRS and CDR2 YFSETQ. The CDR3 covers 17 residues. CDR3 loop: CASSQTFSRKSSYEQYF. The CDR3 DNA sequence: TGCGCCAGCAGCCAGACATTTAGCAGGAAAAGCTCCTACGAGCAGTACTTC.